Each of the 11 T cell receptor beta chains below was sequenced from the same sample in a study of T cell responses to AZD1222 COVID-19 vaccine. The method was immunoSEQ multiplex PCR; TCRdb's version includes in-frame clones alone and lacks a portion of them. The profile shows approximately 150,000 clones, about 92% of them singletons. The sequencing here drew on peripheral blood, taken 28 days after the second AZD1222 dose. Source of these receptors: an adult who received the AZD1222 COVID-19 vaccine.

This clone was found once. The chain couples TRBV5-1 to TRBJ2-7; 8 bases align to TRBD1. This CDR3 has 16 residues. The V and J ends lost 0 bases and 0 bases, in that order; junction bases with no gene match: 5. The germline CDR1 and CDR2 sequences are SGHRS and YFSETQ. For the CDR3, the DNA is TGCGCCAGCAGCTTGGGGGGACAGGTTAGCTCCTACGAGCAGTACTTC. Protein sequence: CASSLGGQVSSYEQYF. Looking up the rest from reference TRBV5-1 and TRBJ2-7 gives the full variable domain: KAGVTQTPRYLIKTRGQQVTLSCSPISGHRSVSWYQQTPGQGLQFLFEYFSETQRNKGNFPGRFSGRQFSNSRSEMNVSTLELGDSALYLCASSLGGQVSSYEQYFGPGTRLTVT.

The CDR3 DNA reads TGTGCCAGCAAGTCCGGGACAGGGGGATCCGGGGAGCTGTTTTTT. Protein sequence: CASKSGTGGSGELFF. The rearrangement links TRBV27 to TRBJ2-2; 11 bases agree with TRBD1. Germline loops: CDR1 MNHEY, CDR2 SMNVEV (reference sequence). Trimming removed 7 bases from V and 6 bases from J; junction bases left unmatched: 7. The CDR3 has 15 amino acids.

The chain combines TRBV11-2 with TRBJ2-2; D assignment may be TRBD1 or TRBD2 (6 bases each). This CDR3 has 13 residues. The V and J ends lost 5 bases and 7 bases respectively, with 11 bases between them. Germline CDR1 SGHAT, CDR2 FQNNGV. The DNA for the CDR3 is TGTGCCAGCAGCCAACGGGGGCGCGGGGAGCTGTTTTTT. Translating it yields CASSQRGRGELFF.

The rearrangement joins TRBV28 to TRBJ1-4; D gene unclear. The ends were cut back, 6 bases at V and 8 bases at J, with 19 bases in the middle. Germline V lookup: CDR1 MDHEN, CDR2 SYDVKM. This CDR3 contains 15 residues. The CDR3 loop reads CASRTPEGPKEKLFF. CDR3 coding DNA: TGTGCCAGCAGAACCCCTGAGGGTCCGAAGGAAAAACTGTTTTTT.

The CDR3 reads CSVDTTGGGYEQYF. For the CDR3, the DNA is TGCAGCGTTGACACGACAGGGGGCGGGTACGAGCAGTACTTC. The V call is TRBV29-1, the J call TRBJ2-7; 10 bases are a match to TRBD1. V shed 3 bases and J 4 bases; nucleotides not matched to a gene: 6. The CDR3 is 14 residues long. Germline CDR1 reads SQVTM; CDR2 reads ANQGSEA.

This chain joins TRBV18 and TRBJ1-2; 7 bases match TRBD1. Germline trimming cut 4 bases from V and 6 bases from J; bases unmatched to any gene: 5. Germline V gene data show CDR1 as KGHSH and CDR2 as LQKENI. The CDR3 totals 13 residues. The CDR3 region is CASSRGQLNGYTF. The CDR3 DNA is TGTGCCAGCTCACGGGGACAGTTAAATGGCTACACCTTC.

V gene TRBV19 combines with J gene TRBJ1-2; D unclear. From germline, CDR1 is LNHDA and CDR2 SQIVND (reference sequence). This CDR3 spans 13 amino acids. The germline V and J ends were trimmed by 3 bases and 7 bases, with 12 bases remaining between them. The DNA for the CDR3 is TGTGCCAGTAGTATGCGGAGTTTTCGTGGCTACACCTTC. It is translated as CASSMRSFRGYTF.

This chain joins TRBV19 and TRBJ1-5; no reliable D call. The CDR3 consists of 14 residues. The ends were cut back, 0 bases at V and 5 bases at J, with 8 bases in the middle. In germline, CDR1 is LNHDA, CDR2 SQIVND (reference sequence). CDR3 in DNA: TGTGCCAGTAGTATAGACCCCCTTTATCAGCCCCAGCATTTT. The encoded protein is CASSIDPLYQPQHF.

V and J are TRBV5-1 and TRBJ1-1; tentative D call: TRBD1 (6 bases). The CDR3 consists of 15 residues. Per the germline V gene, CDR1 is SGHRS and CDR2 is YFSETQ. V was pared by 2 bases and J by 3 bases, with 14 bases between. The CDR3 DNA reads as TGCGCCAGCAGCTTACAGGGACCTCAGGACACTGAAGCTTTCTTT. This encodes CASSLQGPQDTEAFF. Based on the CDR3 plus reference TRBV5-1 and TRBJ1-1, the full variable domain is KAGVTQTPRYLIKTRGQQVTLSCSPISGHRSVSWYQQTPGQGLQFLFEYFSETQRNKGNFPGRFSGRQFSNSRSEMNVSTLELGDSALYLCASSLQGPQDTEAFFGQGTRLTVV.

This chain connects TRBV19 to TRBJ2-3; unclear D gene. In germline, CDR1 is LNHDA, CDR2 SQIVND (reference sequence). Trimming shortened V by 5 bases and J by 1 base, and 19 bases separated the two germline ends. The CDR3 is 17 amino acids. The CDR3: CASSPPSWLPGTDTQYF. CDR3 sequence (DNA): TGTGCCAGTAGTCCCCCCTCGTGGCTCCCAGGCACAGATACGCAGTATTTT.

The V gene is TRBV19, the J gene TRBJ1-5; D is perhaps TRBD1 (5 bases). The CDR3 covers 14 residues. The V end lost 5 bases, the J end lost 2 bases, and 10 bases lay between the germline ends. Germline CDR1 is LNHDA and CDR2 is SQIVND (reference sequence). CDR3 sequence (DNA): TGTGCCAGTAGTCGGGGGGAAGGCAATCAGCCCCAGCATTTT. This sequence encodes CASSRGEGNQPQHF.